Sequencing of this TCR beta chain was carried out in a study of OX40 agonist ivuxolimab in advanced cancers. As for the study in general: Given to patients was ivuxolimab, an agonistic anti-OX40 (CD134) antibody. In this trial design, patients received ivuxolimab intravenously at 0.01 to 10 mg/kg every 2 weeks. People in dose escalation had one of these cancers: hepatocellular carcinoma, melanoma, renal cell or head and neck cancer.

Patients were excluded for autoimmune disease history or systemic immunosuppression. J gave up 6 bases and V 0 bases, and 6 bases lay outside the gene matches. CDR1 and CDR2 (germline): SGHRS, YFSETQ. This CDR3 comprises 15 residues. Sequencing used immunoSEQ multiplex PCR; TCRdb keeps in-frame clones, though not all of them. The repertoire holds tens of thousands of clones, with nearly 90% as singletons. The chain recombines TRBV5-1 with TRBJ2-3, with 8 bases lining up with TRBD2. This specimen consisted of CD4+ or CD8+ T cells sorted from blood, obtained in a trial of the OX40 agonist ivuxolimab. The TCR sequence derives from an adult with an advanced solid tumor such as melanoma, head and neck, liver or kidney cancer. The CDR3 DNA reads as TGCGCCAGCAGCTTGGTACAGCGGGGGACCGATACGCAGTATTTT. Amino acids: CASSLVQRGTDTQYF.